Below, 10 T cell receptor beta chains from the same sample are listed, as sequenced in a study of patients and donors after allogeneic stem cell transplantation. TCRdb processed the RT-PCR reads anew with MiXCR; each CDR3 protein has one entry. The sample records under 30,000 distinct CDR3 sequences, 8.1% being singletons. Sequences were obtained from blood, either unsorted or a sorted T cell fraction (not recorded which). These receptor sequences come from a human donor who was either an allogeneic HSCT recipient or a stem cell or donor lymphocyte infusion donor (not recorded which). It is not recorded whose cells these are; they may come from a transplant donor.

By sample share, this clonotype is medium-sized. The chain has TRBV5-1 and TRBJ2-3; 11 positions agree with TRBD2. The CDR3 sequence is 17 residues long. With V trimmed by 0 bases and J by 5 bases, 8 bases remained unmatched. CDR1 is SGHRS, CDR2 YFSETQ, per germline. CDR3: CASSLAYSGGGEDTQYF. CDR3 DNA: TGCGCCAGCAGCTTGGCCTATAGCGGGGGGGGCGAAGATACGCAGTATTTT.

This clonotype was recorded many times. The genes are TRBV3-1 and TRBJ2-1; TRBD2 is a possible D gene (6 bases). CDR3 length equals 17 residues. The germline V and J ends were trimmed by 0 bases and 4 bases, with 16 bases remaining between them. Looked up from germline, CDR1 is LGHDT and CDR2 is YNNKEL (reference sequence). The CDR3 loop reads CASSQDETGAVYNEQFF. Written as DNA, the CDR3 is TGTGCCAGCAGCCAAGATGAAACGGGAGCCGTTTACAATGAGCAGTTCTTC.

The chain has TRBV5-1 and TRBJ2-3; the D gene could be TRBD1 or TRBD2 (5 bases each). The germline V gene encodes CDR1 SGHRS and CDR2 YFSETQ. This CDR3 is built from 15 residues. V gave up 5 bases and J gave up 4 bases, with 17 bases separating them. CDR3 in amino acids: CASRPAPGPPDTQYF. The CDR3 DNA reads TGCGCCAGCAGACCAGCACCGGGACCTCCAGATACGCAGTATTTT.

This chain uses TRBV24-1 with TRBJ1-2; no definite D call. V dropped 4 bases and J dropped 6 bases, with 8 bases sitting between them. Germline CDR1 reads KGHDR; CDR2 reads SFDVKD. The CDR3 is 12 residues long. CDR3 amino acids: CATSDEVDGYTF. CDR3 DNA sequence: TGTGCCACCAGTGACGAGGTTGATGGCTACACCTTC.

V usage is TRBV18 and J usage is TRBJ1-1, with D uncertain. Germline loops: CDR1 KGHSH, CDR2 LQKENI. This CDR3 has 13 amino acids. Trimming stripped 2 bases from V and 1 base from J, with 5 bases between. The CDR3 bases are TGTGCCAGCTCACCAGGCAGGAACACTGAAGCTTTCTTT. Translating gives CASSPGRNTEAFF.

This clonotype was recorded at least ten times. This chain uses TRBV20-1 with TRBJ1-1, with 7 positions matching TRBD1. J was trimmed by 3 bases and V by 5 bases; bases with no gene match: 15. The CDR3 totals 16 residues. CDR1 is DFQATT, CDR2 SNEGSKA, per germline (reference sequence). The CDR3 DNA follows: TGCAGTGCTGAAGACTGGACAGGTGTACACTACACTGAAGCTTTCTTT. It is translated as CSAEDWTGVHYTEAFF.

In this sample, this clonotype turned up many times. V and J are TRBV7-9 and TRBJ2-7; D is ambiguous. This CDR3 region has 11 residues. Looked up from germline, CDR1 is SEHNR and CDR2 is FQNEAQ (reference sequence). Trimming took off 4 bases at V and 3 bases at J, with 4 bases between the two ends. CDR3 in DNA: TGTGCCAGCAGCTCTCTCTACGAGCAGTACTTC. Its translation: CASSSLYEQYF.

This clonotype has a count of ten or more. The V and J genes are TRBV27 and TRBJ1-3; possible D gene TRBD1, 5 bases. CDR3 size: 12 residues. The germline V gene encodes CDR1 MNHEY and CDR2 SMNVEV (reference sequence). Trimming stripped 3 bases from V and 7 bases from J, with 7 bases between. CDR3 DNA sequence: TGTGCCAGCAGTTTCTGGGGCAACACCATATATTTT. It encodes CASSFWGNTIYF.

This clonotype was seen at least ten times. This sequence joins TRBV4-1 and TRBJ2-1; 7 bases align to TRBD2. This CDR3 has 17 amino acids. CDR1 and CDR2 (germline): MGHRA, YSYEKL. The V and J ends lost 0 bases and 6 bases, in that order; junction bases with no gene match: 11. CDR3 sequence: CASSQDASGTQINEQFF. The CDR3 bases are TGCGCCAGCAGCCAAGATGCTAGCGGAACCCAGATCAATGAGCAGTTCTTC.

This clonotype was seen many times. This chain links TRBV29-1 with TRBJ2-2; D is ambiguous. Germline V gives CDR1 SQVTM, CDR2 ANQGSEA. This CDR3 spans 12 amino acids. The V end lost 4 bases, the J end lost 0 bases, and 3 bases lay between the germline ends. The CDR3 nucleotides read TGCAGCGTTGGGGCGAACACCGGGGAGCTGTTTTTT. Its protein is CSVGANTGELFF.